The next 13 T cell receptor beta chains were all read from a single sample in a study of vaccination and CD4 T cells after COVID-19. Time point indicated: late sampling 161 to 241 days after vaccination in three convalescent patients. Sample treatment: roughly ten-day PBMC culture with coronavirus spike peptide pools or control peptides (ViraFEST assay). Cultured CD4+ T cell DNA underwent sequencing with the Oncomine TCR Beta short-read assay. MiXCR, applied by TCRdb to the PCR reads, yields one record per CDR3 protein. The sample carries 20,000 to 25,000 distinct CDR3 sequences, 46% recorded once. These receptors lack a known antigen. The sequencing here drew on CD4+ T cells from blood, cultured in vitro, taken about 7 months after SARS-CoV-2 vaccination. All receptors derive from a human donor who had recovered from COVID-19.

This clonotype counts as medium-sized. The J gene is TRBJ1-2, the V gene TRBV27; the D is unclear. The V gene's germline CDR1 is MNHEY and CDR2 SMNVEV (reference sequence). The CDR3 runs to 13 residues. V lost 1 base to trimming and J lost 9 bases, with 12 bases between them. The CDR3 coding sequence is TGTGCCAGCAGTTTATTGGACGGAGGCAGCTACACCTTC. Translating it yields CASSLLDGGSYTF.

The V call is TRBV6-1, the J call TRBJ2-7, with a possible D match to TRBD2 (6 bases). Germline lookup yields CDR1 MNHNS and CDR2 SASEGT. V shed 4 bases and J shed 5 bases, with 12 bases lying between them. CDR3 length equals 13 residues. The CDR3 reads CASSGRPGDEQYF. In nucleotides, the CDR3 is TGTGCCAGCAGTGGCAGGCCGGGGGACGAGCAGTACTTC.

V and J are TRBV5-4 and TRBJ2-5; 9 bases agree with TRBD2. CDR3 size: 16 residues. The germline V gene encodes CDR1 SGHNT and CDR2 YYREEE (reference sequence). V lost 1 base to trimming and J lost 5 bases; unmatched junction nucleotides: 9. The CDR3 is CASSLIVAGEGETQYF. CDR3 sequence (DNA): TGTGCCAGCAGCTTGATTGTAGCGGGAGAGGGTGAGACCCAGTACTTC.

This clonotype occurred a few times. This sequence joins TRBV18 and TRBJ2-7; D is possibly TRBD2 (5 bases). Per germline, CDR1 KGHSH and CDR2 LQKENI. V lost 2 bases and J 5 bases, leaving 13 bases between the germline ends. The CDR3 covers 14 residues. The CDR3 sequence: CASSPFGKDHEQYF. CDR3 in DNA: TGTGCCAGCTCACCATTCGGGAAGGACCACGAGCAGTACTTC.

The chain joins TRBV7-2 to TRBJ2-3, with TRBD2 as a possible D gene (5 bases). Deletions cut 4 bases from V and 4 bases from J, with 12 bases between. Germline CDR1 SGHTA, CDR2 FQGNSA. The CDR3 contains 14 residues. The CDR3 protein is CASSSGGSADTQYF. In DNA form, the CDR3 reads TGTGCCAGCAGCTCAGGTGGGAGCGCAGATACGCAGTATTTT.

The rearrangement uses TRBV5-6 and TRBJ2-7; 7 nucleotides agree with TRBD2. The germline V gene has CDR1 SGHDT and CDR2 YYEEEE. The CDR3 loop spans 13 amino acids. Germline trimming cut 6 bases from V and 6 bases from J; bases unmatched to any gene: 9. The CDR3 here is CASILGGYGEQYF. The CDR3 DNA sequence: TGTGCCAGCATCCTCGGGGGGTACGGCGAGCAGTACTTC.

The J gene is TRBJ2-3, the V gene TRBV20-1; the match to TRBD2 covers 8 bases. The V gene end was trimmed by 5 bases and the J gene end by 2 bases; junction bases not matched to a gene: 3. The CDR3 has 13 residues. Germline V lookup: CDR1 DFQATT, CDR2 SNEGSKA (reference sequence). The CDR3 spells CSAQAGDTDTQYF. In DNA form, the CDR3 reads TGCAGTGCTCAAGCGGGAGACACAGATACGCAGTATTTT.

The CDR3 protein is CASKPRDRYQETQYF. The DNA for the CDR3 is TGTGCCAGCAAGCCGCGGGACAGGTACCAAGAGACCCAGTACTTC. The rearrangement joins TRBV28 to TRBJ2-5; 8 nucleotides match TRBD1. J lost 0 bases, V lost 7 bases, and 7 bases had no gene match. The CDR3 is 15 amino acids. The germline V gene has CDR1 MDHEN and CDR2 SYDVKM.

The V and J genes are TRBV27 and TRBJ2-1, with 14 bases lining up with TRBD2. CDR3 size: 14 residues. Trimming at V came to 6 bases and at J to 8 bases, leaving 3 bases not matched to a gene. Germline V gene data show CDR1 as MNHEY and CDR2 as SMNVEV (reference sequence). The CDR3 is CASSRLAGGYEQFF. In DNA form, the CDR3 reads TGTGCCAGCAGCCGACTAGCGGGGGGGTATGAGCAGTTCTTC.

V is TRBV7-3 and J is TRBJ2-5, with 8 positions matching TRBD1. Losses at the gene ends were 3 bases for V and 7 bases for J; bases not matched to a gene: 4. The V gene's germline CDR1 is SGHTA and CDR2 FQGTGA. CDR3 length: 13 amino acids. CDR3 residues: CASSFGQGRTQYF. In DNA, the CDR3 is TGTGCCAGCAGCTTCGGACAGGGAAGGACCCAGTACTTC.

The gene calls are TRBV20-1 and TRBJ1-2; the match to TRBD1 covers 7 bases. Unmatched junction bases numbered 11, after V lost 6 bases and J lost 4 bases. CDR3 length: 14 residues. CDR1 DFQATT and CDR2 SNEGSKA come from the germline V gene (reference sequence). The DNA of the CDR3 is TGCAGTGCCCTACGACAGGGCAACGGCTATGGCTACACCTTC. Its translation is CSALRQGNGYGYTF.

This clonotype was seen more than once but under ten times. J is TRBJ2-7 and V is TRBV7-8; 7 bases map to TRBD2. V was clipped by 4 bases and J by 3 bases; unmatched bases: 9. The V gene's germline CDR1 is SGHVS and CDR2 FQNEAQ. The CDR3 is 15 residues long. CDR3 bases: TGTGCCAGCAGCTCCACCAGGACTAGGAACTACGAGCAGTACTTC. Translated, it gives CASSSTRTRNYEQYF.

The rearrangement links TRBV20-1 to TRBJ2-5; 10 bases match TRBD2. The CDR3 runs to 14 residues. With 8 bases clipped from V and 3 bases from J, the junction kept 9 bases outside the gene matches. Germline CDR1 reads DFQATT; CDR2 reads SNEGSKA (reference sequence). The CDR3 nucleotides read TGCAGTATCACCGGGACTAGCGTTGAAGAGACCCAGTACTTC. Translated: CSITGTSVEETQYF.